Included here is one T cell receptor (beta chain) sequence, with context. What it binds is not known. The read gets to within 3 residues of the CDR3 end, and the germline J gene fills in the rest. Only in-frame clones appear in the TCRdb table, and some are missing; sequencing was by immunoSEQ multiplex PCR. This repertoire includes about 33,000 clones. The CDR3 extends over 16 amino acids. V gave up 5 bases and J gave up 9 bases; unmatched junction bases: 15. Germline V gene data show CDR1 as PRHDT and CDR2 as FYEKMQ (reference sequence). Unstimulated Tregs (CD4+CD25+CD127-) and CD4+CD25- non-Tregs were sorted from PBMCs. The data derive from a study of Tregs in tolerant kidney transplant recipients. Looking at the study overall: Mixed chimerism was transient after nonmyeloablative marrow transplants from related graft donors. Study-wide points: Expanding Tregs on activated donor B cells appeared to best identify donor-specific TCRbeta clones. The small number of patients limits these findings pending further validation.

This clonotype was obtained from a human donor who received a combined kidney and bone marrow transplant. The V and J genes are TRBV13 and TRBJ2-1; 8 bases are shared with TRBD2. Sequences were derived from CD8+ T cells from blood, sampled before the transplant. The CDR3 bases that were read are TGTGCCAGCAGCAATTTGACGGGCGGGAGGAGGATTGAG. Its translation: CASSNLTGGRRIE. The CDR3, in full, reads CASSNLTGGRRIEQFF. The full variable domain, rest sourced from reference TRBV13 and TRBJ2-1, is AAGVIQSPRHLIKEKRETATLKCYPIPRHDTVYWYQQGPGQDPQFLISFYEKMQSDKGSIPDRFSAQQFSDYHSELNMSSLELGDSALYFCASSNLTGGRRIEQFFGPGTRLTVL.